The T cell receptor (beta chain) under discussion was sequenced for a study of blood T cell repertoires in COVID-19. Germline CDR1 reads DFQATT; CDR2 reads SNEGSKA (reference sequence). With V trimmed by 8 bases and J by 5 bases, 2 bases remained unmatched. CDR3 length: 11 residues. Here immunoSEQ multiplex PCR was the method, and the copy in TCRdb shows in-frame clones only, minus some. The sample shows 190,000 or so clones, about 81% of them seen only once. V usage is TRBV20-1 and J usage is TRBJ1-4; 7 positions agree with TRBD1. The TCR sequence derives from a woman aged 80 or over with COVID-19, enrolled during active disease. The sequencing input was peripheral blood. CDR3 amino acids: CSQQGNEKLFF. Written as DNA, the CDR3 is TGCAGTCAACAGGGGAATGAAAAACTGTTTTTT.